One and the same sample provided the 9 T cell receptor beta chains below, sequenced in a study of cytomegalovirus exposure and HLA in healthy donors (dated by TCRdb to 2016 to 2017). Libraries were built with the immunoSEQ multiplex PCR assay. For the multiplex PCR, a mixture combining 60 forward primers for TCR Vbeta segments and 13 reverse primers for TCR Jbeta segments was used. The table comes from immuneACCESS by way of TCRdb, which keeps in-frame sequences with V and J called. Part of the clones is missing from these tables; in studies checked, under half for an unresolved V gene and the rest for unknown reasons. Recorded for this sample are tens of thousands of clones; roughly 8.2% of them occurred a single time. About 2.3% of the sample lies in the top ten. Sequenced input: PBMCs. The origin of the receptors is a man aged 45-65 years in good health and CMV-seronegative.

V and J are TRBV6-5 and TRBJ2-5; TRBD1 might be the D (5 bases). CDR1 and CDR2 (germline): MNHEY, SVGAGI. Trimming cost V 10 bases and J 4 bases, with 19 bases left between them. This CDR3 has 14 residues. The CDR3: CATSPLGLGETQYF. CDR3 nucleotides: TGTGCCACCTCCCCCCTGGGGCTCGGAGAGACCCAGTACTTC.

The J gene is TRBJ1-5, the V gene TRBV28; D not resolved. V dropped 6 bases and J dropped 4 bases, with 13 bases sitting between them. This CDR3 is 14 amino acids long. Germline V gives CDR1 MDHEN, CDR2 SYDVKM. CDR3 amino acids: CASRPLERNQPQHF. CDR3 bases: TGTGCCAGCAGACCTCTTGAGAGGAATCAGCCCCAGCATTTT.

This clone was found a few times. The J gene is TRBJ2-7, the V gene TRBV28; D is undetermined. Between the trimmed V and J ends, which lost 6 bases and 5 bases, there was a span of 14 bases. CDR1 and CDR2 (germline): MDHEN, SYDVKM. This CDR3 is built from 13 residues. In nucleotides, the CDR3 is TGTGCCAGCAGGGGCCCTCTAAGGCACGAGCAGTACTTC. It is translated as CASRGPLRHEQYF.

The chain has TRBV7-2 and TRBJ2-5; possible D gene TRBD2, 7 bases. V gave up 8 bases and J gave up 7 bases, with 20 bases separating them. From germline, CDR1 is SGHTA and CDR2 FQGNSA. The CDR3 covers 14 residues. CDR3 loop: CASSGGRTRGTQYF. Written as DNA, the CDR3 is TGTGCCAGCTCGGGGGGCCGAACCCGCGGGACCCAGTACTTC.

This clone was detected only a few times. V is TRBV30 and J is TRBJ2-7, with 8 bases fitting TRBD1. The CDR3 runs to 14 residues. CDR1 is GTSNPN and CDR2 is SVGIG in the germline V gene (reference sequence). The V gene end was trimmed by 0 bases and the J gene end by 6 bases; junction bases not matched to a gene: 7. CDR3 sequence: CAWSVAGGMGEQYF. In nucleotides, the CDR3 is TGTGCCTGGAGTGTAGCAGGGGGCATGGGCGAGCAGTACTTC.

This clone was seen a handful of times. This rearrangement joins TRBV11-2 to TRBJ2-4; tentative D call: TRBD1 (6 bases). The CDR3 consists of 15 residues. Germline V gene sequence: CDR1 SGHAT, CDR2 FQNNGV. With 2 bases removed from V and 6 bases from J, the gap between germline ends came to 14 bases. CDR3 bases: TGTGCCAGCAGCTTACCGGCAGGGGTTCCAAACATTCAGTACTTC. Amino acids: CASSLPAGVPNIQYF.

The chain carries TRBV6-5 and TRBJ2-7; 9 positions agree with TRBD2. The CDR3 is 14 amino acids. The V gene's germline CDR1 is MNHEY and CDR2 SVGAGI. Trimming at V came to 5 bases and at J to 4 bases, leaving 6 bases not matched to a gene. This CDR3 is CASSPSGKLYEQYF. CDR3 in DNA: TGTGCCAGCAGTCCTAGCGGGAAATTGTACGAGCAGTACTTC.

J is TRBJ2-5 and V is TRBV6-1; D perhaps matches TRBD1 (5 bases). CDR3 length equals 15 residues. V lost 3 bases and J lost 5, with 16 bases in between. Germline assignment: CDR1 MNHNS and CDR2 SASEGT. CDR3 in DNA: TGTGCCAGCAGTGATAGGGGCCTCTTTGGGGAGACCCAGTACTTC. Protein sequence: CASSDRGLFGETQYF.

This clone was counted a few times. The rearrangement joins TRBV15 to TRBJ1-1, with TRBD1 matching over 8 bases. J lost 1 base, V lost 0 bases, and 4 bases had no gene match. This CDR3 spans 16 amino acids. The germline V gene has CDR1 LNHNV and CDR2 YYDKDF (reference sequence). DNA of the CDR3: TGTGCCACCAGCAGAGATCCCGGGACAGGGAACACTGAAGCTTTCTTT. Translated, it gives CATSRDPGTGNTEAFF.